This T cell receptor beta chain was retrieved from a study of cytomegalovirus exposure and HLA in healthy donors. Overall study findings and caveats: Per a prior analysis, the majority of TCR beta V segments were productive roughly 87% or roughly 30% of the time. A later analysis found most CMV-associated TCR beta chains apparently HLA-restricted. In vitro testing confirmed three CMV-associated chains as specific for CMV antigens. Later on, a genetic analysis was performed. It linked a missense variant in DCLRE1C with V- and J-gene trimming of TCR beta.

A remark on this clone: Its specificity is not known.

The V segment lost 5 bases and the J segment 2 bases; nucleotides outside the gene matches: 8. The CDR3 extends over 15 amino acids. From germline, CDR1 is MDHEN and CDR2 SYDVKM. PCR primers comprised 60 Vbeta and 13 Jbeta primers. Profiling relied on immunoSEQ multiplex PCR, and the TCRdb table lists in-frame clones only, not all of them. Found here are around 46,000 clones; the top ten clones hold less than 1.2%. The specimen sequenced was PBMCs. The V gene is TRBV28, the J gene TRBJ2-7; 8 bases line up with TRBD1. This TCR was recovered from a woman between 40 and 55 years old in good health and CMV-seronegative. DNA for the CDR3: TGTGCCAGCAGTACCGGGACAGGACCCGCCTACGAGCAGTACTTC. Its protein product is CASSTGTGPAYEQYF.